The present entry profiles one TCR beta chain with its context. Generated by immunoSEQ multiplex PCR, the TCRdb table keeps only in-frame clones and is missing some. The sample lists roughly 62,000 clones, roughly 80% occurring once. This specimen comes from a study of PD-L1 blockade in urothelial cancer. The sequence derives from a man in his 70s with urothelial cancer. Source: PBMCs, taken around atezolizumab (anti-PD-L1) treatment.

CDR3: CAISRDRSSYEQYF. The DNA for the CDR3 is TGTGCCATCAGCCGGGACAGGAGCTCCTACGAGCAGTACTTC. The chain is built from TRBV10-3 and TRBJ2-7, with 8 positions matching TRBD1. The CDR3 consists of 14 residues. Losses at the gene ends were 6 bases for V and 0 bases for J; bases not matched to a gene: 4. Germline lookup yields CDR1 ENHRY and CDR2 SYGVKD.